The entry below describes one T cell receptor (beta chain). Its recognized antigen is unknown. Base quality data are lacking; no much larger clone is found one base away. This sample's time point label indicates: week 5, during vaccination. Every vaccine dose consisted of 300 ug of a 20-mer mutant IDH1 peptide in Montanide, administered subcutaneously together with topical imiquimod. Newly diagnosed WHO grade 3 or 4 IDH1-mutant astrocytomas showing loss of nuclear ATRX were present in the donors. The samples were drawn from NOA16, a multicentre, single-arm, open-label phase I trial in Germany that tested a mutant IDH1 peptide vaccine in humans for the first time. The DNeasy Blood and Tissue Kit was used to extract genomic DNA from EDTA blood for TCRB sequencing. Receptor amplification or capture employed the immunoSEQ multiplex PCR assay. The hsTCRB Kit was used according to the manufacturer's protocol to amplify rearranged TCR beta chain sequences. TCRB libraries were sequenced on an Illumina MiSeq. Processing in the source paper ran as follows. The kit vendor's proprietary platform handled demultiplexing, trimming and gene mapping. What TCRdb holds here is the immuneACCESS table cut down to in-frame rearrangements. Part of the clones is not present; checked against another copy, under half of the missing clones reflect an unresolved V gene, and the others are unexplained. V and J calls and clone size are copied from that table; D and trimming were computed from the DNA. The sample data list 30,000 to 35,000 clones, and 55% to 60% of these were observed just once. 11% of the sample is taken by the ten largest.

The data stem from a study of a mutant IDH1 vaccine in newly diagnosed glioma (dated by TCRdb to about 2021). About the investigation overall: Eight vaccinations were administered to patients in weeks 1, 3, 5, 7, 11, 15, 19 and 23, corresponding to visits V03 through V10. In the chemotherapy-containing groups, vaccination started alongside temozolomide cycles, whereas in patients who had radiotherapy alone it started 4-6 weeks after radiotherapy. Of the roughly 31 treated patients, approximately 62% were male and about 38% were female, and the mean age was approximately 37 years. Before enrollment, most patients had been given radiochemotherapy with temozolomide as standard therapy, while the rest had received either radiotherapy alone or temozolomide alone. Peripheral blood was collected at six visits: V03 (baseline), V05, V07, V10, V12 and V13. For exploratory analyses, longitudinal TCRB deep sequencing was carried out in around 24 treated patients wherever samples were available.

The paper as a whole reports these results and caveats: Availability determined which PBMC samples were chosen for TCRB deep sequencing. Across multiple MHC alleles, vaccine-induced immune responses were seen in 90% to 95% of patients. No apparent relationship was observed between pseudoprogression and alterations in the top peripheral T cell clonotypes detected by TCRB sequencing. The authors stated that sample limitations prevented analyses of patient blood samples from being reproduced.

The junction carries 15 bases between V and J, which are trimmed by 4 bases and 5 bases respectively. From the germline V gene, CDR1 is MNHEY and CDR2 is SVGAGI. Including cysteine and phenylalanine, the CDR3 has 14 amino acids. Just the 42-base CDR3 DNA is kept, in frame starting at base 1. This sample comprised PBMCs, obtained from a glioma patient whose treatment included an IDH1 peptide vaccine. This receptor was identified in a woman aged 18-29 years with glioma. The receptor chain draws on TRBV6-5 and TRBJ2-7, and possibly TRBD1, on 6 matching bases. In nucleotide form, the sequence is TGTGCCAGCAGTTCTAGGGGGACCCAAGACGAGCAGTACTTC. It specifies CASSSRGTQDEQYF.